A single sample gave rise to the 13 T cell receptor beta chains below, sequenced in a study of blood T cell repertoires in COVID-19. Clones were sequenced by immunoSEQ multiplex PCR, and TCRdb holds only the in-frame ones, with some missing. The repertoire has about 240,000 clones, around 86% of them found once; the top ten carry roughly 3.3%. The sample was PBMCs or T cells enriched from blood (not recorded which). The source is a woman aged 40-49 years with acute COVID-19.

V gene TRBV18 combines with J gene TRBJ1-4; D possibly corresponds to TRBD1 (5 bases). From germline, CDR1 is KGHSH and CDR2 LQKENI. The CDR3 is made up of 16 amino acids. V lost 6 bases and J 7 bases, leaving 21 bases between the germline ends. This CDR3 is CASSPTPRQGGEKLFF. The CDR3 nucleotides are TGTGCCAGCTCGCCTACTCCTCGGCAGGGAGGTGAAAAACTGTTTTTT.

The chain uses TRBV5-8 and TRBJ2-4, with D perhaps matching TRBD2 (6 bases). Germline CDR1 SGHTS, CDR2 YDEGEE. The CDR3 is 15 amino acids. Trimming shortened V by 0 bases and J by 6 bases, and 13 bases separated the two germline ends. The CDR3 loop is CASSLEDGRVNIQYF. The CDR3 bases are TGTGCCAGCAGCTTGGAGGACGGGAGAGTAAACATTCAGTACTTC.

The V gene is TRBV27, the J gene TRBJ1-6; a possible D gene is TRBD1 (5 bases). Germline assignment: CDR1 MNHEY and CDR2 SMNVEV (reference sequence). The CDR3 covers 13 residues. Trimming left V 5 bases short and J 8 bases short, with 10 bases between. The DNA for the CDR3 is TGTGCCAGCAGTGTCACAGGAGATTCACCCCTCCACTTT. This codes for CASSVTGDSPLHF.

The J gene is TRBJ2-7, the V gene TRBV25-1, with 9 bases identical to TRBD2. The CDR3 loop spans 15 amino acids. Unmatched junction bases numbered 6, after V lost 4 bases and J lost 2 bases. The germline V gene has CDR1 MGHDK and CDR2 SYGVNS. CDR3 coding DNA: TGTGCCAGCAGTGGATTAGCGGGAGAAGCCTACGAGCAGTACTTC. Its protein is CASSGLAGEAYEQYF.

V gene TRBV25-1 combines with J gene TRBJ1-2; 11 bases are shared with TRBD1. The CDR3 is 16 amino acids. Per germline, CDR1 MGHDK and CDR2 SYGVNS. After removal of 4 bases from V and 4 bases from J, the junction contained 8 bases not matched to a gene. Here the CDR3 DNA reads TGTGCCAGCAGTGGAGGACAGGGGGCTATGGGCTATGGCTACACCTTC. Its translation is CASSGGQGAMGYGYTF.

The rearrangement links TRBV5-1 to TRBJ2-3; 10 bases line up with TRBD1. Germline V gives CDR1 SGHRS, CDR2 YFSETQ. Germline trimming cut 4 bases from V and 5 bases from J; bases unmatched to any gene: 4. CDR3 length equals 14 residues. DNA for the CDR3: TGCGCCAGCAGCCAAGGACAGGGGGGAGATACGCAGTATTTT. It translates to CASSQGQGGDTQYF.

V usage is TRBV5-1 and J usage is TRBJ1-2; TRBD1 matches 9 bases. V was clipped by 0 bases and J by 3 bases; unmatched bases: 3. The CDR3 sequence is 15 residues long. Germline V gene sequence: CDR1 SGHRS, CDR2 YFSETQ. The CDR3 DNA reads TGCGCCAGCAGCTTGGATGGGACAGGGTACTATGGCTACACCTTC. Protein: CASSLDGTGYYGYTF.

The chain recombines TRBV11-2 with TRBJ2-4; D unresolved. Trimming cost V 2 bases and J 0 bases, with 5 bases left between them. The CDR3 length is 14 residues. Germline CDR1 is SGHAT and CDR2 is FQNNGV. This chain's CDR3 is CASSLTVAKNIQYF. The CDR3 bases are TGTGCCAGCAGCTTAACTGTAGCCAAAAACATTCAGTACTTC. The full variable domain, rest sourced from reference TRBV11-2 and TRBJ2-4, is EAGVAQSPRYKIIEKRQSVAFWCNPISGHATLYWYQQILGQGPKLLIQFQNNGVVDDSQLPKDRFSAERLKGVDSTLKIQPAKLEDSAVYLCASSLTVAKNIQYFGAGTRLSVL.

The genes are TRBV9 and TRBJ2-7; 10 nucleotides line up with TRBD1. The trim removed 3 bases at V and 4 bases at J, leaving 4 bases unmatched. CDR3 size: 14 residues. Germline CDR1 SGDLS, CDR2 YYNGEE. CDR3 sequence: CASSGRDRGYEQYF. CDR3 DNA: TGTGCCAGCAGCGGCCGGGACAGGGGTTACGAGCAGTACTTC.

This chain links TRBV11-2 with TRBJ2-7; D may be TRBD1 (6 bases). The CDR3 length is 14 residues. V shed 1 base and J shed 3 bases, with 10 bases lying between them. Per the germline V gene, CDR1 is SGHAT and CDR2 is FQNNGV. The CDR3, as DNA: TGTGCCAGCAGCTTAGGGACAGAGAACTACGAGCAGTACTTC. The encoded protein is CASSLGTENYEQYF.

This rearrangement joins TRBV15 to TRBJ1-1; weak D call: TRBD1 (6 bases). In germline, CDR1 is LNHNV, CDR2 YYDKDF (reference sequence). CDR3 length equals 14 residues. Trimming stripped 5 bases from V and 0 bases from J, with 10 bases between. CDR3 sequence (DNA): TGTGCCACCAGCTTACAGGGAATGAACACTGAAGCTTTCTTT. Protein product: CATSLQGMNTEAFF.

The V gene is TRBV3-1 (or the pseudogene TRBV3-2), the J gene TRBJ2-3; D gene uncertain. Germline-derived CDR1 and CDR2 are LGHDT and YNNKEL (reference sequence). This CDR3 is built from 11 residues. V lost 4 bases to trimming and J lost 3 bases, with 2 bases between them. In nucleotides, the CDR3 is TGTGCCAGCAGCCTAACAGATACGCAGTATTTT. Protein product: CASSLTDTQYF.

The chain has TRBV5-4 and TRBJ1-1, with D perhaps matching TRBD1 (5 bases). Germline-derived CDR1 and CDR2 are SGHNT and YYREEE (reference sequence). This CDR3 has 15 residues. V was shortened by 4 bases and J by 13 bases, with 26 bases between the two germline ends. For the CDR3, the DNA is TGTGCCAGCAGCCGAGGTGGGGGGGTAGATCGAAGAGGTTTCTTT. Protein sequence: CASSRGGGVDRRGFF.